A single T cell receptor (beta chain) is shown here with its context. The target antigen is unknown. Sequence at one end of the junction differs from germline and may be a read error. In germline, CDR1 is SSHAT, CDR2 FNYEAQ (reference sequence). The CDR3 is 12 amino acids. The data are from a study of cytomegalovirus exposure and HLA in healthy donors. Study details: A subsequent analysis reported that the 100 to 150 validation repertoires were produced on the same platform that had also been used for the 666 first-cohort repertoires.

Study-wide points: Subsequent analysis showed first-cohort TCR clusters tending to co-occur in approximately 120 validation repertoires.

Repertoires were generated with immunoSEQ multiplex PCR, while TCRdb's copy carries only in-frame clones and drops some. The table records around 94,000 clones, less than 95% of them present only once. The sequence derives from a woman under 30 in good health and CMV-seronegative. The specimen sequenced was PBMCs. This sequence joins TRBV7-7 and TRBJ2-5; D unresolved. The CDR3 protein is CASSPGRETQYF. The CDR3 DNA follows: TGTGCTAGCAGCCCAGGTAGAGAGACCCAGTACTTC. The full variable domain, with the rest looked up from reference TRBV7-7 and TRBJ2-5, is GAGVSQSPRYKVTKRGQDVTLRCDPISSHATLYWYQQALGQGPEFLTYFNYEAQPDKSGLPSDRFSAERPEGSISTLTIQRTEQRDSAMYRCASSPGRETQYFGPGTRLLVL.